Below, 12 T cell receptor beta chains from the same sample are listed, as sequenced in a study of cytomegalovirus exposure and HLA in healthy donors (TCRdb year 2017). The library was prepared using the immunoSEQ multiplex PCR assay. TCRdb took over this immuneACCESS table, retaining in-frame rearrangements with V and J assigned. Such tables are incomplete; in checked studies, under half of the missing clones stem from an unresolved V gene, and the remainder is unexplained. For this sample there are under 75,000 clones; approximately 95% appear just once. The ten biggest clones cover 6.5% to 9% of the sample. The sequenced sample consisted of PBMCs. The receptors were sampled from a young woman in good health and CMV-seropositive.

V usage is TRBV28 and J usage is TRBJ2-7, with D maybe TRBD1 (6 bases). V was trimmed by 5 bases and J by 0 bases, leaving 17 bases between them. This CDR3 has 16 amino acids. CDR1 and CDR2 from the germline V gene are MDHEN and SYDVKM. CDR3 DNA: TGTGCCAGCAGTACCAAAGAGACAGGCGGCTCCTACGAGCAGTACTTC. This sequence encodes CASSTKETGGSYEQYF. Full variable domain (remainder filled in from reference TRBV28 and TRBJ2-7): DVKVTQSSRYLVKRTGEKVFLECVQDMDHENMFWYRQDPGLGLRLIYFSYDVKMKEKGDIPEGYSVSREKKERFSLILESASTNQTSMYLCASSTKETGGSYEQYFGPGTRLTVT.

The chain uses TRBV4-3 and TRBJ1-5; no clear D. CDR1 is LGHNA and CDR2 is YSLEER in the germline V gene. The CDR3 runs 15 residues. Trimming took 3 bases from V and 0 from J, leaving 9 bases between them. The CDR3, as DNA: TGCGCCAGCAGCCACGACACAAATAGCAATCAGCCCCAGCATTTT. Amino acids: CASSHDTNSNQPQHF.

This clone was counted once. The V and J genes are TRBV7-9 and TRBJ1-2; D remains unclear. Germline V gene sequence: CDR1 SEHNR, CDR2 FQNEAQ (reference sequence). V shed 5 bases and J shed 4 bases, with 14 bases lying between them. This CDR3 is built from 14 residues. This CDR3 is CASSADTAGYGYTF. DNA for the CDR3: TGTGCCAGCAGCGCCGACACGGCCGGCTATGGCTACACCTTC.

This chain uses TRBV5-1 with TRBJ2-1, with TRBD2 matching 10 bases. V dropped 3 bases and J dropped 4; count of bases not matched to a gene: 7. The CDR3 length is 16 residues. Germline-derived CDR1 and CDR2 are SGHRS and YFSETQ. The DNA of the CDR3 is TGCGCCAGCAGCTCCAAGCGGGAGGGGGGGTACAATGAGCAGTTCTTC. Amino acids: CASSSKREGGYNEQFF.

The gene calls are TRBV7-9 and TRBJ2-2; 7 bases map to TRBD1. The CDR3 consists of 15 residues. V dropped 5 bases and J dropped 7; count of bases not matched to a gene: 10. Germline V gene sequence: CDR1 SEHNR, CDR2 FQNEAQ (reference sequence). CDR3 nucleotide sequence: TGTGCCAGCAGCGGGTCGCAGGGGGTTGTCGGGGAGCTGTTTTTT. As protein: CASSGSQGVVGELFF.

The gene calls are TRBV25-1 and TRBJ2-2, with a weak D call TRBD2 (7 bases). The CDR3 is made up of 15 amino acids. The germline V gene has CDR1 MGHDK and CDR2 SYGVNS. Trimming shortened V by 4 bases and J by 7 bases, and 16 bases separated the two germline ends. The CDR3: CASSAGGRWDGELFF. The CDR3 bases are TGTGCCAGCAGTGCCGGGGGGCGGTGGGACGGGGAGCTGTTTTTT.

J is TRBJ2-1 and V is TRBV6-5; TRBD2 might be the D (6 bases). V dropped 6 bases and J dropped 8 bases, with 11 bases sitting between them. The CDR3 runs 12 residues. Germline V gene sequence: CDR1 MNHEY, CDR2 SVGAGI. The CDR3 protein is CASRPTGDEQFF. The CDR3 bases are TGTGCCAGCAGACCCACGGGGGATGAGCAGTTCTTC.

The chain has TRBV28 and TRBJ2-5, with D possibly being TRBD1 (6 bases). Trimming removed 3 bases from V and 8 bases from J, with 13 bases in between. The length of the CDR3 is 13 residues. Germline CDR1 is MDHEN and CDR2 is SYDVKM. CDR3 amino acids: CASSFSDRRTQYF. The CDR3 DNA sequence: TGTGCCAGCAGTTTCTCGGACAGACGAACCCAGTACTTC. Filled out from reference TRBV28 and TRBJ2-5, the complete variable domain reads DVKVTQSSRYLVKRTGEKVFLECVQDMDHENMFWYRQDPGLGLRLIYFSYDVKMKEKGDIPEGYSVSREKKERFSLILESASTNQTSMYLCASSFSDRRTQYFGPGTRLLVL.

The chain is built from TRBV6-1 and TRBJ1-2, with 7 bases fitting TRBD1. Germline lookup yields CDR1 MNHNS and CDR2 SASEGT. Trimming took 3 bases from V and 6 from J; bases not matched to a gene: 10. This CDR3 contains 15 residues. CDR3 DNA sequence: TGTGCCAGCAGTGAGGCCCCCCAGGGGGTGGATGGCTACACCTTC. This gives the protein CASSEAPQGVDGYTF.

The genes are TRBV7-2 and TRBJ2-5; D perhaps matches TRBD1 (5 bases). The V and J ends lost 5 bases and 1 base respectively, with 17 bases between them. The CDR3 consists of 16 residues. The germline gives CDR1 SGHTA, CDR2 FQGNSA. CDR3 protein: CASSRQPPTVQETQYF. CDR3 nucleotides: TGTGCCAGCAGCCGACAACCCCCGACAGTCCAAGAGACCCAGTACTTC.

The gene calls are TRBV27 and TRBJ2-7; D might be TRBD1 (5 bases). V lost 1 base and J 2 bases, leaving 12 bases between the germline ends. CDR1 and CDR2 from the germline V gene are MNHEY and SMNVEV (reference sequence). The CDR3 runs to 15 residues. The CDR3 is CASSLLTGSPYEQYF. The DNA for the CDR3 is TGTGCCAGCAGTTTATTAACAGGATCCCCCTACGAGCAGTACTTC.

The chain combines TRBV19 with TRBJ2-5, with D possibly matching TRBD1 (6 bases). The ends were cut back, 10 bases at V and 2 bases at J, with 20 bases in the middle. CDR1 is LNHDA and CDR2 is SQIVND in the germline V gene (reference sequence). The CDR3 runs to 15 residues. CDR3 amino acids: CANPQKGDLQETQYF. For the CDR3, the DNA is TGTGCCAACCCTCAAAAGGGGGATTTACAAGAGACCCAGTACTTC.